This TCR beta chain emerged from a study of blood T cell repertoires in COVID-19. Study-level background: Samples of COVID-19 (acute and convalescent) were obtained from the United States, Italy and Spain. T cells, B-cell-depleted T cells, or PBMCs supplied cDNA or gDNA.

Study processing details: Amplification with reference gene primers provided the estimates of nucleated cell counts. Clones were sequenced by immunoSEQ multiplex PCR, and TCRdb holds only the in-frame ones, with some missing. The DNA gave D and trimming, while V, J and clone size come from that table. The table shows about 160,000 clones, with just over 85% occurring only once. This clone turned up a few times. Germline CDR1 reads SGHDN; CDR2 reads FVKESK. Trimming stripped 4 bases from V and 5 bases from J, with 14 bases between. The CDR3 length is 14 residues. Specimen: peripheral blood. The sequence came from a man aged 50 to 60 with active or convalescent COVID-19. This rearrangement joins TRBV14 to TRBJ1-2; D might be TRBD1 (6 bases). In DNA, the CDR3 is TGTGCCAGCAGCCGCTCGCAGGGGTTGTATGGCTACACCTTC. Protein sequence: CASSRSQGLYGYTF.